The T cell receptor beta chain described here comes from a study of identifying expanded T cells in peripheral blood. Study results and caveats: Technical replicates showed around 1.2 changed clones; two weeks roughly 15; four weeks 19.

Clones were sequenced by immunoSEQ multiplex PCR, and TCRdb holds only the in-frame ones, with some missing. The sample lists about 52,000 clones; about 80% were seen once. Details on this clone: Its antigen is as yet unknown.

Germline loops: CDR1 SGHTA, CDR2 FQGNSA. The CDR3 consists of 13 residues. V lost 5 bases and J lost 1, with 8 bases in between. This chain joins TRBV7-2 and TRBJ2-5; a weak D match, TRBD1 (6 bases). What was sequenced was blood. The sequence came from a person between 18 and 70 years old in good health. The CDR3 reads CASSPDSQETQYF. The CDR3 DNA reads TGTGCCAGCAGCCCGGACAGCCAAGAGACCCAGTACTTC. Combining the CDR3 with reference TRBV7-2 and TRBJ2-5 gives the whole variable domain GAGVSQSPSNKVTEKGKDVELRCDPISGHTALYWYRQSLGQGLEFLIYFQGNSAPDKSGLPSDRFSAERTGGSVSTLTIQRTQQEDSAVYLCASSPDSQETQYFGPGTRLLVL.